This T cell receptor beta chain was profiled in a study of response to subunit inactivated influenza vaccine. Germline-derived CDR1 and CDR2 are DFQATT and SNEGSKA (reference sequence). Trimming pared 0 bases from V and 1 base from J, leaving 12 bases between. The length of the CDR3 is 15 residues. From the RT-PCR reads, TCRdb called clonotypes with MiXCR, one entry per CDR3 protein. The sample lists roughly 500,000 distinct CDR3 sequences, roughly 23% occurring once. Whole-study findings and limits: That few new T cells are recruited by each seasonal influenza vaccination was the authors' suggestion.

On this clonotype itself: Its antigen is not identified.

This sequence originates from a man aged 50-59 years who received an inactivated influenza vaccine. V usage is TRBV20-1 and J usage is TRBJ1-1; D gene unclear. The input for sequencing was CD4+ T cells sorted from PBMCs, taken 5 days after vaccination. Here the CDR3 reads CSARDLRRTNTEAFF. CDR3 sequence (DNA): TGCAGTGCTAGAGATCTACGACGGACGAACACTGAAGCTTTCTTT.